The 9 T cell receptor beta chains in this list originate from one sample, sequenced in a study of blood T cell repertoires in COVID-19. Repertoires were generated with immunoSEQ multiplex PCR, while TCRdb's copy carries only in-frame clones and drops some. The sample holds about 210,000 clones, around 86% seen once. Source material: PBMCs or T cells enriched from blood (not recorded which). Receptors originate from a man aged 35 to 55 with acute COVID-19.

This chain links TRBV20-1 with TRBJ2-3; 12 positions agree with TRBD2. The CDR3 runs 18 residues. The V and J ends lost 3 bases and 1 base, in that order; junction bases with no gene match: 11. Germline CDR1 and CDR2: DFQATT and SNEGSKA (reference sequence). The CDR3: CSASRPSGRAWGTDTQYF. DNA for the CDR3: TGCAGTGCTAGTCGGCCTAGCGGGAGGGCCTGGGGCACAGATACGCAGTATTTT.

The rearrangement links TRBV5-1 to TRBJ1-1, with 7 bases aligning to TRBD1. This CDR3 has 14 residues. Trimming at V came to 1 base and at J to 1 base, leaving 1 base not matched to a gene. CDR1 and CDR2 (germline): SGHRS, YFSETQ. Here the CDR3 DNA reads TGCGCCAGCAGCTTGTGGACAGGGAACACTGAAGCTTTCTTT. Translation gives CASSLWTGNTEAFF. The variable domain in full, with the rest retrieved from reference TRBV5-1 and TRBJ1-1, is KAGVTQTPRYLIKTRGQQVTLSCSPISGHRSVSWYQQTPGQGLQFLFEYFSETQRNKGNFPGRFSGRQFSNSRSEMNVSTLELGDSALYLCASSLWTGNTEAFFGQGTRLTVV.

The CDR3 protein is CASSRTSGGQQYF. CDR3 DNA sequence: TGTGCCAGCAGCCGGACTAGCGGGGGGCAGCAGTACTTC. The chain recombines TRBV2 with TRBJ2-5, with TRBD2 identical over 14 bases. CDR1 is SNHLY and CDR2 is FYNNEI in the germline V gene. CDR3 length: 13 residues. With 6 bases clipped from V and 11 bases from J, the junction kept 5 bases outside the gene matches.

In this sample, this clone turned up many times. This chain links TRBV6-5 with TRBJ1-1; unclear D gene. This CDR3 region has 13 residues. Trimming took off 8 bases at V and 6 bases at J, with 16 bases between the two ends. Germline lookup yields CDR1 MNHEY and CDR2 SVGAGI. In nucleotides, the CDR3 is TGTGCCAGCGAGAGGTTGGGTCCCCCTGAAGCTTTCTTT. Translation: CASERLGPPEAFF.

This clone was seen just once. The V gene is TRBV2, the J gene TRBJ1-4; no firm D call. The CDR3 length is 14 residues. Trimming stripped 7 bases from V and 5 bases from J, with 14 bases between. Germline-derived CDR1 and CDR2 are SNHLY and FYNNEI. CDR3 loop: CASTASTTNEKLFF. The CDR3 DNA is TGTGCCAGCACCGCTAGCACGACGAATGAAAAACTGTTTTTT. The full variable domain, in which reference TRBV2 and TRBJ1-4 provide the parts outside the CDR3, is EPEVTQTPSHQVTQMGQEVILRCVPISNHLYFYWYRQILGQKVEFLVSFYNNEISEKSEIFDDQFSVERPDGSNFTLKIRSTKLEDSAMYFCASTASTTNEKLFFGSGTQLSVL.

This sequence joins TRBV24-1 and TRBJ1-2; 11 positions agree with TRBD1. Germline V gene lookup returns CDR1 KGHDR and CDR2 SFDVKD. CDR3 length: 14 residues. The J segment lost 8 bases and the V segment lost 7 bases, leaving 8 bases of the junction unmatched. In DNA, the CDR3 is TGTGCCACCAGGAGGACAGGGGGCGAAGGGGGCTACACCTTC. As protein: CATRRTGGEGGYTF.

Here the CDR3 reads CASSLRGGQMNTEAFF. Written as DNA, the CDR3 is TGTGCCAGCAGTCTACGTGGCGGACAAATGAACACTGAAGCTTTCTTT. The chain uses TRBV27 and TRBJ1-1, with D possibly TRBD1 on 5 matching bases. Germline values: CDR1 MNHEY, CDR2 SMNVEV (reference sequence). CDR3 length: 16 amino acids. With 5 bases removed from V and 0 bases from J, the gap between germline ends came to 16 bases.

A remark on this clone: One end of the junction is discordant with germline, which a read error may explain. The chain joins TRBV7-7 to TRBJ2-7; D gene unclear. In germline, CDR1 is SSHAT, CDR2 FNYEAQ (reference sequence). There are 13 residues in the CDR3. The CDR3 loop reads CASSRDPRYEQYF. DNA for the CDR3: TGTGCTAGCAGTCGAGACCCCAGGTACGAGCAGTACTTC.

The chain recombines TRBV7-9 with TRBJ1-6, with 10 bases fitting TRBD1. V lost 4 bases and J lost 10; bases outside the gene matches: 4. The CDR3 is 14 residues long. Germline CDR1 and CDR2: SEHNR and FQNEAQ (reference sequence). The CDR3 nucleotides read TGTGCCAGCAGCTCGACAGGGGGCTGGTCACCCCTCCACTTT. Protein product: CASSSTGGWSPLHF.